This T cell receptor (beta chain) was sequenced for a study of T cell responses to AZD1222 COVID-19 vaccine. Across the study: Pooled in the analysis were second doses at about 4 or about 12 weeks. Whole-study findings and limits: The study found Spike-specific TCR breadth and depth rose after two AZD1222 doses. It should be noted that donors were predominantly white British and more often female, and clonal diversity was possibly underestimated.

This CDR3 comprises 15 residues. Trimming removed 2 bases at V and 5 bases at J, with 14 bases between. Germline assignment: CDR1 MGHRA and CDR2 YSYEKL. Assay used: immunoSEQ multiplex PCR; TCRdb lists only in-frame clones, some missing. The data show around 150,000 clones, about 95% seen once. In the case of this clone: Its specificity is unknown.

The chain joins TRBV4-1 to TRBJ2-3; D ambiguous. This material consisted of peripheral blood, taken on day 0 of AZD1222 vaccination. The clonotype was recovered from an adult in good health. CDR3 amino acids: CASSQILVPVDTQYF. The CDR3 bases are TGCGCCAGCAGCCAAATTTTGGTCCCAGTAGATACGCAGTATTTT.